The T cell receptor beta chain under discussion was sequenced for a study of molecular identifiers for immune sequencing clone quantification. For naive CD8 T cells, sorting used the CD8+CD4-CCR7+CD45RA+ phenotype. This clonotype has at least ten counts. Its target is unknown. The authors built bulk TCR libraries by previously described methods with listed TCR primers. Using its own MiXCR run on the PCR reads, TCRdb lists one record per CDR3 protein. Of fewer than 350,000 distinct CDR3 sequences in the sample, roughly a quarter were seen once. The CDR3 sequence is 14 residues long. V was trimmed by 0 bases and J by 2 bases, leaving 9 bases between them. Looked up from germline, CDR1 is SGHNT and CDR2 is YYREEE (reference sequence). Study-wide results and limits: Over 99% of effector molecules, yet under 1% of naive-cell molecules, were held by clones above 20 RNA copies.

The sample taken for sequencing was naive CD8+ T cells from blood, with Jurkat cell RNA spiked in. Indicated subset: FACS-sorted CD8+CD4-CCR7+CD45RA+ naive T cells. The V and J genes are TRBV5-4 and TRBJ2-7, with a weak D call TRBD1 (6 bases). This TCR was recovered from a human donor in good health. Some libraries in this study had Jurkat cell RNA spiked in. Written as DNA, the CDR3 is TGTGCCAGCAGCTTGGTGGACAGCCCCTACGAGCAGTACTTC. It translates to CASSLVDSPYEQYF. Using reference TRBV5-4 and TRBJ2-7 for the parts outside the CDR3, the full variable domain is ETGVTQSPTHLIKTRGQQVTLRCSSQSGHNTVSWYQQALGQGPQFIFQYYREEENGRGNFPPRFSGLQFPNYSSELNVNALELDDSALYLCASSLVDSPYEQYFGPGTRLTVT.